Listed here are 3 T cell receptor beta chains from one sample, sequenced in a study of T cells in Graves' hyperthyroidism and ophthalmopathy. Using RNA transcripts as the source, TCR beta CDR3 regions were amplified. With the HTBI primer set, the TCR CDR3 went through a first round of RT-PCR. From the multiplex PCR reads, TCRdb called clonotypes with MiXCR, one entry per CDR3 protein. The profile covers more than 500,000 distinct CDR3 sequences, with roughly 16% appearing a single time and around 3.9% taken by the ten largest. The sample comprised blood. The receptors originated from a woman aged 25 to 39 with Graves' hyperthyroidism.

The table lists this clonotype with many counts. The rearrangement links TRBV20-1 to TRBJ2-5; 7 bases map to TRBD2. Per the germline V gene, CDR1 is DFQATT and CDR2 is SNEGSKA (reference sequence). CDR3 length: 15 residues. DNA for the CDR3: TGCAGCGCGACCCTTCTAGCGGACCTTCGTGGGGGCCAGTACTTC. Its protein is CSATLLADLRGGQYF.

This clonotype was seen ten or more times. The gene calls are TRBV2 and TRBJ2-3; TRBD2 aligns across 12 bases. The CDR3 totals 16 residues. V shed 7 bases and J 2 bases; nucleotides not matched to a gene: 7. CDR1 is SNHLY and CDR2 is FYNNEI in the germline V gene. CDR3 protein: CASTIGLAGNTDTQYF. For the CDR3, the DNA is TGTGCCAGCACTATAGGACTAGCGGGGAACACAGATACGCAGTATTTT.

This clonotype was seen a few times. One end of the junction fails to match germline, which may point to a read error. CDR3 bases: TGTGCCAGCAGTTTCATTGGCCCCCGTATGAACACTGGAGCTTTCTTT. Protein: CASSFIGPRMNTGAFF. The chain joins TRBV28 to TRBJ1-1; D gene unclear. The CDR3 is 16 amino acids. CDR1 and CDR2 (germline): MDHEN, SYDVKM. Together with reference TRBV28 and TRBJ1-1, the CDR3 gives the full variable domain: DVKVTQSSRYLVKRTGEKVFLECVQDMDHENMFWYRQDPGLGLRLIYFSYDVKMKEKGDIPEGYSVSREKKERFSLILESASTNQTSMYLCASSFIGPRMNTGAFFGQGTRLTVV.